This TCR beta chain is from a study of blood T cell repertoires in COVID-19. In the authors' workflow: Estimation of nucleated cell counts relied on the amplification of reference gene primers. Here immunoSEQ multiplex PCR was the method, and the copy in TCRdb shows in-frame clones only, minus some. V and J calls and clone size are given by that table; D and trimming were obtained from the DNA. The data contain under 250,000 clones, almost 85% of them singletons. Sequenced sample: peripheral blood. The sequence came from a woman in her 70s with COVID-19, enrolled during active disease.

The CDR3 DNA is TGTGCCAGCTCACCTATGGGACAGGGAGCTGGCTACACCTTC. It specifies CASSPMGQGAGYTF. This rearrangement joins TRBV18 to TRBJ1-2, with 9 bases fitting TRBD1. This CDR3 spans 14 amino acids. Germline CDR1 KGHSH, CDR2 LQKENI. V trimming: 3 bases; J trimming: 7 bases; junction bases outside the gene matches: 6. Together with reference TRBV18 and TRBJ1-2, the CDR3 gives the full variable domain: NAGVMQNPRHLVRRRGQEARLRCSPMKGHSHVYWYRQLPEEGLKFMVYLQKENIIDESGMPKERFSAEFPKEGPSILRIQQVVRGDSAAYFCASSPMGQGAGYTFGSGTRLTVV.